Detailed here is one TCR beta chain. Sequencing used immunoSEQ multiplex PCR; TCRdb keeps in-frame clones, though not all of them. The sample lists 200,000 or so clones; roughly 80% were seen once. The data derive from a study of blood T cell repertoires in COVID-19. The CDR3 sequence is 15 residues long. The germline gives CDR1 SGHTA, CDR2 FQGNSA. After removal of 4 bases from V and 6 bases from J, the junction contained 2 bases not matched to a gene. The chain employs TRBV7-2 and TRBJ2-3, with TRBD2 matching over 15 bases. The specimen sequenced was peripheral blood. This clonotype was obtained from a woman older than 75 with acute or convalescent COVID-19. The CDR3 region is CASSWTSGGVDTQYF. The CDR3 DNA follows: TGTGCCAGCAGCTGGACTAGCGGGGGGGTGGATACGCAGTATTTT.